The 2 T cell receptor beta chains below were found in one sample sequenced in a study of identical twins. TCRdb reprocessed the 5' RACE reads with MiXCR, giving one entry per CDR3 protein. Among around 570,000 distinct CDR3 sequences listed, 7.5% to 10% were seen once. These records were also assigned to another study, of yellow fever vaccine responses in identical twins.

The sample comprised PBMCs. Receptors originate from a woman aged 18 to 35 in good health.

This clonotype was seen a few times. V gene TRBV25-1 combines with J gene TRBJ2-7; 7 nucleotides line up with TRBD1. V dropped 9 bases and J dropped 3; count of bases not matched to a gene: 5. The germline CDR1 and CDR2 sequences are MGHDK and SYGVNS. This CDR3 has 12 amino acids. CDR3 protein: CASLGGGYEQYF. The CDR3, as DNA: TGTGCCAGTCTAGGGGGCGGCTACGAGCAGTACTTC.

This chain joins TRBV24-1 and TRBJ2-5; D may match TRBD1 or TRBD2 (6 bases each). V lost 3 bases, J lost 5 bases, and 15 bases lay in between. There are 15 residues in the CDR3. Germline assignment: CDR1 KGHDR and CDR2 SFDVKD. CDR3 sequence reads: CATSDGGGGLETQYF. The CDR3 DNA reads as TGTGCCACCAGTGATGGGGGTGGGGGGCTGGAGACCCAGTACTTC.